Here is one T cell receptor (beta chain) with its context. No cognate antigen has been identified for it. No base quality information exists; no much larger clone differs at one position. These data originate in a study of shared clonotypes between healthy human individuals (dated by TCRdb to 2020 to 2022). About the full investigation: The cohort included a few men and a couple of women between 18 and 49 years of age. Per donor, leukapheresis produced somewhere between about 0.94 and 9.5 billion PBMCs. The study deeply sequenced blood TCR repertoires of five healthy adults to estimate repertoire size and the extent of clonotype sharing between individuals. Libraries were prepared and TCR repertoires were sequenced by different laboratories using diverse techniques, in order to increase sequencing depth and limit assay-specific biases.

What the work shows at the level of the full study, not this receptor alone: Sampling was limited to blood, and TCR repertoires in tissue likely differ from TCR repertoires in blood. The small number of donors limited the genetic and exposure-history diversity represented. Pairwise subsampling indicated that sequencing depth was expected to affect the degree of clonotype sharing among donors.

Donors were healthy HIV-negative adults with no recently reported acute infections or vaccinations. Only Caucasian adults living in Nashville, Tennessee, USA were represented among the donors. For unsorted samples, tens of millions of PBMCs were counted and genomic DNA was extracted with the QIAamp DNA Blood Mini kit. Blood was collected by leukapheresis, and PBMCs were isolated by Ficoll-Histopaque density gradient centrifugation and then cryopreserved in liquid nitrogen vapor phase. V is reduced by 5 bases and J by 11 bases, leaving a spacing of 24 bases between them. Reading from cysteine to phenylalanine, the CDR3 counts 15 amino acids. Solely the CDR3 DNA is kept, with 45 bases framed from the first base. The germline V gene encodes CDR1 SGHVS and CDR2 FQNEAQ. TCR CDR3 regions were amplified from genomic DNA by multiplex PCR using the deep immunoSEQ assay. Genomic DNA extracted from each cell subset was distributed evenly over all wells of several immunoSEQ 96-well plates, and each plate served as one replicate. Each replicate PCR for unsorted PBMC received approximately 300 ng genomic DNA, equal to about 30,000 T cell genomes. Genomic DNA from unsorted PBMC was sequenced over ten immunoSEQ deep assay plates. The purified libraries were quantified using a Qubit 3.0 fluorometer, sized with a Bioanalyzer 2100, and then quantified again using the KAPA Library Quantification kit. Each immunoSEQ 96-well plate was sequenced on its own single-read 150-cycle Illumina NextSeq 550 flow cell. On the authors' methods: The immunoSEQ output contained only junctional sequences without quality scores, so filtering could not match that applied to full-length reads. Sequences were annotated with PyIR, a Python wrapper for IgBLAST v1.9, using IMGT germline references to assign V/J genes and CDR3. Any read was removed if the V/J assignment was weak (E-value above 1e-6), the CDR3 was missing, or the read contained stop codons, out-of-frame junctions, or ambiguous translated residues. V3J clonotypes were defined by identical inferred V gene, J gene, and CDR3 amino acid sequence. Percentage overlap between repertoires was computed as shared unique clonotypes divided by the size of the smaller repertoire. Repertoire richness was assessed with RTK rarefaction, the Chao1 estimator, and Recon v2.1 estimates of unobserved clonotypes. TCRdb stores this immuneACCESS table with in-frame sequences only. Part of the clones is absent; in the studies checked, under half of the shortfall reflects unresolved V genes, and no reason is known for the rest. V and J calls and clone size are as listed in that table; D and trimming were resolved from the DNA. In all, the sample holds approximately 500,000 clones, and around 73% of those were seen once. The ten most abundant clones make up about 11% of the sample.

The sequencing sample was made of PBMCs. This receptor chain uses TRBV7-8 and TRBJ1-1; no D gene can be assigned with confidence. The sequence was obtained from a woman aged 35 to 49 in good health. Some clones in this sample may be carry-over from other donors' samples. CDR3 loop: CASSPQSIAGNEAFF. The DNA reads TGTGCCAGCAGCCCGCAGTCCATCGCGGGTAACGAGGCTTTCTTT. When the CDR3 is completed using the reference TRBV7-8 and TRBJ1-1 genes on either side, the full variable domain is GAGVSQSPRYKVAKRGQDVALRCDPISGHVSLFWYQQALGQGPEFLTYFQNEAQLDKSGLPSDRFFAERPEGSVSTLKIQRTQQEDSAVYLCASSPQSIAGNEAFFGQGTRLTVV.